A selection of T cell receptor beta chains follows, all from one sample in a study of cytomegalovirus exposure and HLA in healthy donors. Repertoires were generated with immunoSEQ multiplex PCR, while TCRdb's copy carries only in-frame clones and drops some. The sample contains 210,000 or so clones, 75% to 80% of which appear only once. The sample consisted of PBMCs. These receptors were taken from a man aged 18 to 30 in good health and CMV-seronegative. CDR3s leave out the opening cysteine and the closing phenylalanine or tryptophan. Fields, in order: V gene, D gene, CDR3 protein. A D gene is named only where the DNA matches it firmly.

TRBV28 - ASSPILAGLYEQY
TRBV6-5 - ASSQGTYEQY
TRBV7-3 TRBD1 ASSSSSGQGEGETQY
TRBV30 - AWTSGNTIY
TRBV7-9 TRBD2 ASSPAGGRYEQY
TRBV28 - ASTTGFSQPQH
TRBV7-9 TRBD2 ASSLEDRGAYEQY
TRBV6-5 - ASSYGTAGELF
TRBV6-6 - ASSFGMGAPPYEQY
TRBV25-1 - ASSEGAQETQY
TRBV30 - AWSVNSVSSQPQH
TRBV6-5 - ASSPQSGSTDTQY
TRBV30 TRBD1 AWSILRDRESKNIQY
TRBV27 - ASLQLSGRGEQF
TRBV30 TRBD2 AWSALAGVDTQY
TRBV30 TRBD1 AWSTRGTTQY
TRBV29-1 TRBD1 SAQKRQGTRTGDEQF
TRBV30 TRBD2 AWSGQRTSGGKETQY
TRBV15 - ATSTSERGQPQH
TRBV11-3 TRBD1 ASGTGTANTEAF
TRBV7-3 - ASSFLGGGNNEQF
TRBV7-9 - ASSPRSVTGWEKLF
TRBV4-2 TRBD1 ASSRETGMNTEAF
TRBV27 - ASGKHRVGIEAF
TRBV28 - ASQGQALGTSAETQY
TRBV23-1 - ASSLPWLWDSSKNIQY
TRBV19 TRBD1 ASSPVGQGASYGYT
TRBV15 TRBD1 ATSRDQGTAYEQY
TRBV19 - ASSSRQFSGNTIY
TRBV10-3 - AISARGANTGELF
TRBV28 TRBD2 ASGPLWREGYNEQF
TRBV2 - ASSAWRESYEQY
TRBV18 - ASSPTRSGNEQY
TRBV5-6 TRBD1 ASSFGQVAYEQY
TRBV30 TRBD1 AWSVPKDRVPPLYGYT
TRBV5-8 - ASSPRQGSDEQY
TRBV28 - ASFGDSYEQY
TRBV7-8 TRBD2 ASSLAGGGAGETQY
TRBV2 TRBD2 ASRPGLAGDTQY
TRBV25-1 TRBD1 ASSEYGTASYEQY
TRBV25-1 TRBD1 ASSESSGGHYGYI
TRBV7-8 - ASSNYPQGPNAEAF
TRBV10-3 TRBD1 AISPGTVSSYEQY
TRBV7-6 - ASTPRTDAYEQY
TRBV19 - ASSFPEYRATEAF
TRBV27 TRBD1 ASSLRQGAGGYT
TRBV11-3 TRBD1 ASSSRQGASYEQY
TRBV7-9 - SSSLVGGEVT
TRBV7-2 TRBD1 ASSPPGTGYGYT
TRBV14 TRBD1 ASSTGQGNTEAF
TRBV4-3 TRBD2 ASSQDREGYYEQY